These T cell receptor beta chains were read from a single sample in a study of Tregs in tolerant kidney transplant recipients. Produced via immunoSEQ multiplex PCR; TCRdb's table is partial and in-frame only. The data show about 81,000 clones, about 91% seen once. Sequences were derived from CD4+ T cells from blood (PBMCs), sampled 24 months after the transplant. These receptors originate from a human patient who received a combined kidney and bone marrow transplant. The graft donor may have contributed some T cells. CDR3s include the opening cysteine and the closing phenylalanine or tryptophan. The order of the fields is J gene, D gene, clone size, V gene, CDR3 DNA, CDR3 protein. D genes are given only for firm matches. Size is stated for part of the rows, as once, few or many counts, or as a class when the clone is expanded.

>TRBJ1-3|TRBD1|once|TRBV7-9
TGTGCCAGCCCCGGGACAGACTCTGGAAACACCATATATTTT
CASPGTDSGNTIYF
>TRBJ1-3|.|.|TRBV18
TGTGCCAGCTCACCATCGGGGGTTATTGGAAACACCATATATTTT
CASSPSGVIGNTIYF
>TRBJ1-1|.|.|TRBV7-9
TGTGCCAGCAGGAAACAGGGACCACATGAAGCTTTCTTT
CASRKQGPHEAFF
>TRBJ2-1|TRBD2|.|TRBV2
TGTGCCAGCGGTATTCAGCGGGAGAATGAGCAGTTCTTC
CASGIQRENEQFF
>TRBJ2-5|TRBD2|.|TRBV4-2
TGTGCCAGCAGCCAAGATAGTGGAAGCGGGGGGGAACAAGAGACCCAGTACTTC
CASSQDSGSGGEQETQYF
>TRBJ1-1|TRBD1|.|TRBV30
TGTGCCTGGAGTGTACTTGGGACAGGGGAGACTGAAGCTTTCTTT
CAWSVLGTGETEAFF
>TRBJ2-1|TRBD1|.|TRBV2
TGTGCCAGCAGTGGGACAGGGGGCTTACAGGAGCAGTTCTTC
CASSGTGGLQEQFF
>TRBJ2-7|TRBD2|.|TRBV7-9
TGTGCCAGCAGCTCTAGGACTAGGACGAACGAGCAGTACTTC
CASSSRTRTNEQYF
>TRBJ2-7|TRBD2|.|TRBV10-3
TGTGCCATCAGTGAGGGGCGGGGGAGGTACGAGCAGTACTTC
CAISEGRGRYEQYF
>TRBJ2-7|TRBD1|.|TRBV5-4
TGTGCCAGCAGTAACAGGGGATACGAGCAGTACTTC
CASSNRGYEQYF
>TRBJ2-2|TRBD1|.|TRBV4-1
TGCGCCAGCAGCCTAACCGGACAGGGCAGGACCGGGGAGCTGTTTTTT
CASSLTGQGRTGELFF
>TRBJ2-1|TRBD2|.|TRBV2
TGTGCCAGCAGTACCGGGACTAGCCGTTCAGGCTCCTACAATGAGCAGTTCTTC
CASSTGTSRSGSYNEQFF
>TRBJ1-6|.|.|TRBV9
TGTGCCAGCAGCTCTCGTGCGGTTTCTAATTCACCCCTCCACTTT
CASSSRAVSNSPLHF
>TRBJ2-6|.|.|TRBV7-3
TGTGCCAGCAGCTTAACGGGGCGTCGGGGGGCCAACGTCCTGACTTTC
CASSLTGRRGANVLTF
>TRBJ2-5|.|.|TRBV30
TGTGCCTGGAGTACCTGGGGGAGGGAGACCCAGTACTTC
CAWSTWGRETQYF
>TRBJ1-1|.|.|TRBV5-1
TGCGCCAGCAGCTTGGCCGGGAGGGTTGAAGCTTTCTTT
CASSLAGRVEAFF
>TRBJ2-3|TRBD1|once|TRBV18
TGTGCCAGCTCACCGGGGACAGGGGATTTCACAGATACGCAGTATTTT
CASSPGTGDFTDTQYF
>TRBJ2-2|TRBD2|once|TRBV10-3
TGTGCCATCGGGGCCAGCGGGGGGATGAACACCGGGGAGCTGTTTTTT
CAIGASGGMNTGELFF
>TRBJ1-4|TRBD1|.|TRBV2
TGTGCCAGCAGGCTGGACAGGGGGCGGGAAAAACTGTTTTTT
CASRLDRGREKLFF
>TRBJ2-7|TRBD1|.|TRBV30
TGTGCCTGGAACAGGGGAAGATACGAGCAGTACTTC
CAWNRGRYEQYF
>TRBJ2-2|TRBD1|.|TRBV18
TGTGCCAGCTCACTACGTTCGGACAGGGAAAACACCGGGGAGCTGTTTTTT
CASSLRSDRENTGELFF
>TRBJ2-5|TRBD2|.|TRBV11-2
TGTGCCAGCAGCTCCCGCGGGGGTTCCCAAGAGACCCAGTACTTC
CASSSRGGSQETQYF
>TRBJ2-7|TRBD2|.|TRBV4-2
TGTGCCAGCAGCCAAGATGGGGCAGGCGGGAGGTACGAGCAGTACTTC
CASSQDGAGGRYEQYF
>TRBJ1-2|TRBD1|.|TRBV11-2
TGTGCCAGCAGCCTGAGAAGCAGGGGGGTCTATGGCTACACCTTC
CASSLRSRGVYGYTF
>TRBJ2-1|TRBD1|.|TRBV30
TGTGCCTGGAGTATCCGGGCATTACAGGGGCTAAGCTCCTACAATGAGCAGTTCTTC
CAWSIRALQGLSSYNEQFF